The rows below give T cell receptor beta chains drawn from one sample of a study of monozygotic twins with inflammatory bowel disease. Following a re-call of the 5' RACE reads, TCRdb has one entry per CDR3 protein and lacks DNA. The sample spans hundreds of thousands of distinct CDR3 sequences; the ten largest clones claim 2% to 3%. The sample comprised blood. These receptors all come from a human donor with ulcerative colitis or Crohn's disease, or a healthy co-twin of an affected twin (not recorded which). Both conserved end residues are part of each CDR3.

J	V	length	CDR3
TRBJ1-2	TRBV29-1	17	CSVEDRGTGGPTYGYTF
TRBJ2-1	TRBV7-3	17	CASSLGPGLAGWNEQFF
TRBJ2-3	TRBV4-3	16	CASSQALAGITDTQYF
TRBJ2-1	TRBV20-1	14	CSASGTSGINEQFF
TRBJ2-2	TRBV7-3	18	CASSSRLDGGPYTGELFF
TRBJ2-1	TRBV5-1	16	CASSLRGQGADNEQFF
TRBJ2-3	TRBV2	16	CASSERGTVSTDTQYF
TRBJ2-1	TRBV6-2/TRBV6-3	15	CASIPGGAAYNEQFF
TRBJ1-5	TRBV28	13	CAERAGLDQPQHF
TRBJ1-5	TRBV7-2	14	CASSFLGQGQPQHF
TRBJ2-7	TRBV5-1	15	CASSEGTVSSYEQYF
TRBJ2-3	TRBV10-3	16	CAISERLAGVTDTQYF
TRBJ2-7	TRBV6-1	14	CASTKGPGGYEQYF
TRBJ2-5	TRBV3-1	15	CASSQDSHLTKTQYF
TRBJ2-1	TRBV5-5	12	CASSSDFNEQFF
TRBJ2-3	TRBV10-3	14	CAISAGDGPDTQYF
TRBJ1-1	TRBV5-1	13	CASKLRGNTEAFF
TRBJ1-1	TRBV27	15	CASSLSWGGSTEAFF
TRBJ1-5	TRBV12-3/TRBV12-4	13	CASSFALNQPQHF
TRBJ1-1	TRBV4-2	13	CATVDIMNTEAFF
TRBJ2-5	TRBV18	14	CASSRSGDQETQYF
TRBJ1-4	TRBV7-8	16	CASSVRTGGYHEKLFF
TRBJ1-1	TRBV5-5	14	CASSLAGEDTEAFF
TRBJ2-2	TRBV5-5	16	CASTLAGQPNTGELFF
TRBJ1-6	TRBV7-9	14	CASAPSRVRSPLHF
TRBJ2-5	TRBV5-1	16	CASSFSGGAGQETQYF
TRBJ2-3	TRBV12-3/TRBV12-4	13	CASSQRQTYTQYF
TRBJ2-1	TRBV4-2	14	CASSQRGEGNEQFF
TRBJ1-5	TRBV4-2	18	CASSQDNGGPGNNQPQHF
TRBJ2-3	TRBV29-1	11	CSVVIADTQYF
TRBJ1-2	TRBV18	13	CASTPDSLYGYTF
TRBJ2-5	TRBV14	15	CASSPHWREGLTQYF
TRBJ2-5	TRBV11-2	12	CASRRLEETQYF
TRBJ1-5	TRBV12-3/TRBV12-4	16	CASSPGGGFSNQPQHF
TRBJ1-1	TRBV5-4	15	CASSLKGTGRTEAFF
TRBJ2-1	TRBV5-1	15	CASSPSGGNDNEQFF
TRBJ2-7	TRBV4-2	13	CASSQDGSYEQYF
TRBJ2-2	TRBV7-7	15	CASSSGTEYTGELFF
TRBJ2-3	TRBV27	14	CASSFHQTGNTQYF
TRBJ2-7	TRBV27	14	CASSSDLAGYEQYF
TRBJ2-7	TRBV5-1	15	CASSLNWGETYEQYF
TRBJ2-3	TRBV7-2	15	CASSPGTGMTDTQYF
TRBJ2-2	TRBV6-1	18	CASRESLAGGPRTGELFF
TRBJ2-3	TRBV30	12	CAWQGVTDTQYF
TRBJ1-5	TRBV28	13	CASSLPGNQPQHF
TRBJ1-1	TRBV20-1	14	CSAIPGRVRAEAFF
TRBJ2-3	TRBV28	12	CASSPPSLTQYF
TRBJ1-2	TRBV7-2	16	CASSLGARQSYYGYTF
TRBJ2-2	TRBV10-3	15	CAISERGLNTGELFF
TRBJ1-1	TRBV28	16	CASSLCVIGCDTEAFF
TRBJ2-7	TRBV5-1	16	CASSLGDTLGGYEQYF
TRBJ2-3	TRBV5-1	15	CASSLGLAHTDTQYF
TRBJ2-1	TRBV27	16	CASTRITGNSYNEQFF